This T cell receptor beta chain derives from a study of T cell responses to AZD1222 COVID-19 vaccine. Study-level results: Baseline seropositives among AZD1222 recipients totaled only five to seven.

In its sample, this clone is medium-sized. Its antigen is not known. Germline V gene lookup returns CDR1 SNHLY and CDR2 FYNNEI. Trimming shortened V by 4 bases and J by 3 bases, and 15 bases separated the two germline ends. The CDR3 extends over 15 amino acids. The assay was immunoSEQ multiplex PCR, and TCRdb's table has in-frame clones only and misses some. The sample holds over 70,000 clones, about 88% seen once. The receptor's source is an adult who received the AZD1222 COVID-19 vaccine. The sample was peripheral blood, taken 28 days after the second AZD1222 dose. The chain combines TRBV2 with TRBJ1-2, with D possibly TRBD1 on 5 matching bases. CDR3 nucleotide sequence: TGTGCCAGCAGTGGAAGGGGCCCTGTGGACTATGGCTACACCTTC. Translation gives CASSGRGPVDYGYTF.